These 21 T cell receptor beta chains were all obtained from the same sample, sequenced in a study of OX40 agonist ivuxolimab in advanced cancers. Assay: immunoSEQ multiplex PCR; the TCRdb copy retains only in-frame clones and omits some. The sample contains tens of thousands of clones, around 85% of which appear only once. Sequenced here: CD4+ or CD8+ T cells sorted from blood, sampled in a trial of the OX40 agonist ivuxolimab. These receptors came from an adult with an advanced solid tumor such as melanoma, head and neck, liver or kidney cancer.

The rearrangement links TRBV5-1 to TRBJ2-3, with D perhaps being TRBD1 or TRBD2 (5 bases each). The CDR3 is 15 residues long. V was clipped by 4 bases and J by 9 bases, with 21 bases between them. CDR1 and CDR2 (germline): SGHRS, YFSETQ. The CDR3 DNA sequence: TGCGCCAGCAGCGAGGGTCCCCAGGGCCCATGGACGCAGTATTTT. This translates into CASSEGPQGPWTQYF.

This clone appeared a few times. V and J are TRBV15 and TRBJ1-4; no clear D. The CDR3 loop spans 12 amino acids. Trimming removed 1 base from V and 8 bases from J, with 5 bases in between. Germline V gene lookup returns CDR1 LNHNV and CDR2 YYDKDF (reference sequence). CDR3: CATSRAEEKLFF. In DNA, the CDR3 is TGTGCCACCAGCAGAGCGGAGGAAAAACTGTTTTTT.

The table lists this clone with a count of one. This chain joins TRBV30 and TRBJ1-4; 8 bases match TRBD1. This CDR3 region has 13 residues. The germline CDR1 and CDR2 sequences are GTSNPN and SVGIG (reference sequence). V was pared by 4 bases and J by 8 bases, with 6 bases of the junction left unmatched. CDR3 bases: TGTGCCTGGACGAGGACAGGGAGAGAAAAACTGTTTTTT. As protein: CAWTRTGREKLFF.

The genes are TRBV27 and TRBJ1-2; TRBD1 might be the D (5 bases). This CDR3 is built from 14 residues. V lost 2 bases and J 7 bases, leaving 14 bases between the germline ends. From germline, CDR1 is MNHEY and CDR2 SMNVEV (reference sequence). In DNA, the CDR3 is TGTGCCAGCAGTTTACGAGACAGCTCCTCTGGCTACACCTTC. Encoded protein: CASSLRDSSSGYTF.

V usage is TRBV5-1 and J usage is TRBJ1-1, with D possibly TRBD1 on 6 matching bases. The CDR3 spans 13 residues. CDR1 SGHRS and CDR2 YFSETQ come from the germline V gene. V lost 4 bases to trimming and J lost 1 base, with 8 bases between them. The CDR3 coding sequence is TGCGCCAGCAGCCCGACAGGGAACACTGAAGCTTTCTTT. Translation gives CASSPTGNTEAFF.

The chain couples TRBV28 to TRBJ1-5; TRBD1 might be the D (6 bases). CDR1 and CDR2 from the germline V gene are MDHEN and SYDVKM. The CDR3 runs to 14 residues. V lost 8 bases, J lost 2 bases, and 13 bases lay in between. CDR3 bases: TGTGCCAGCGGACAACAGGGCGGCAATCAGCCCCAGCATTTT. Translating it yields CASGQQGGNQPQHF.

CDR3 sequence reads: CASSQGVRATEAFF. CDR3 in DNA: TGTGCCAGCAGCCAAGGGGTCAGGGCCACTGAAGCTTTCTTT. The rearrangement links TRBV14 to TRBJ1-1; D possibly corresponds to TRBD1 (5 bases). The CDR3 runs 14 residues. Deletions cut 1 base from V and 4 bases from J, with 10 bases between. The germline V gene has CDR1 SGHDN and CDR2 FVKESK.

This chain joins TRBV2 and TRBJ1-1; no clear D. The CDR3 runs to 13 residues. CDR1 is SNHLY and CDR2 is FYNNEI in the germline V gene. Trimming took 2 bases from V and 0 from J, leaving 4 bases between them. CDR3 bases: TGTGCCAGCAGTGAATACCTGAACACTGAAGCTTTCTTT. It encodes CASSEYLNTEAFF. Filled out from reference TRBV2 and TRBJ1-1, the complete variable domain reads EPEVTQTPSHQVTQMGQEVILRCVPISNHLYFYWYRQILGQKVEFLVSFYNNEISEKSEIFDDQFSVERPDGSNFTLKIRSTKLEDSAMYFCASSEYLNTEAFFGQGTRLTVV.

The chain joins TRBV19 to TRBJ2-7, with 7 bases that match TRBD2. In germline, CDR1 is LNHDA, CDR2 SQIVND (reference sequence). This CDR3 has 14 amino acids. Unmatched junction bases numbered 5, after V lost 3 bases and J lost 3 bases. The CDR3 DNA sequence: TGTGCCAGTAGTATGAGTCTAGCGGACTACGAGCAGTACTTC. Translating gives CASSMSLADYEQYF.

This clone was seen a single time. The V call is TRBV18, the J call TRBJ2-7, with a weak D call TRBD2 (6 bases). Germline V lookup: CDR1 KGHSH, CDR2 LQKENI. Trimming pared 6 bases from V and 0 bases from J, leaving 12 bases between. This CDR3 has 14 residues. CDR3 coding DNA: TGTGCCAGCTCCCGGGACGGGAGCTCCTACGAGCAGTACTTC. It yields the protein CASSRDGSSYEQYF.

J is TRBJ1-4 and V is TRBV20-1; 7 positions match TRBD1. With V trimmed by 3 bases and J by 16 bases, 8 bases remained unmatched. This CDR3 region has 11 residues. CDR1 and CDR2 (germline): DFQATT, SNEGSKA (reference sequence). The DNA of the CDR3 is TGCAGTGCTAGCCTAGTATGGGACAGGTTTTTT. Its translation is CSASLVWDRFF.

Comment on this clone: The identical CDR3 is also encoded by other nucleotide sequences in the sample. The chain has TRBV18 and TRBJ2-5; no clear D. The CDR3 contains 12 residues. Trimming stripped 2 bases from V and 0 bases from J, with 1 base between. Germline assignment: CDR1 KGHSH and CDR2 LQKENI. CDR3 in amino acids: CASSPYQETQYF. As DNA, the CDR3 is TGTGCCAGCTCACCATACCAAGAGACCCAGTACTTC.

CDR3 DNA: TGTGCCAGCAGTGAAGCGGGGAATAGAGCCCTCTACGAGCAGTACTTC. The encoded protein is CASSEAGNRALYEQYF. The gene calls are TRBV6-1 and TRBJ2-7; the D is unclear. V was clipped by 0 bases and J by 3 bases, with 15 bases between them. The length of the CDR3 is 16 residues. Germline CDR1 is MNHNS and CDR2 is SASEGT.

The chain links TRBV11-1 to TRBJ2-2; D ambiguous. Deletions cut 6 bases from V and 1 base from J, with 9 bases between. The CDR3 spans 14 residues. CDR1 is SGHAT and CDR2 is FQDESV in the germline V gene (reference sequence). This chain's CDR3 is CASRDARNTGELFF. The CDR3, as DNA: TGTGCCAGCAGAGATGCACGGAACACCGGGGAGCTGTTTTTT.

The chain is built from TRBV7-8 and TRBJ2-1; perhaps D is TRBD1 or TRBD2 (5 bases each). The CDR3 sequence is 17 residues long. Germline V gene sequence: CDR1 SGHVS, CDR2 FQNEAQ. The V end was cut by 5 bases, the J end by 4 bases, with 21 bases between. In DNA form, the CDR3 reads TGTGCCAGCAGCAAATTAAACCAGGGCGGGTCGTACAATGAGCAGTTCTTC. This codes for CASSKLNQGGSYNEQFF. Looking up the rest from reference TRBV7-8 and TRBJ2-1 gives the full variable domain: GAGVSQSPRYKVAKRGQDVALRCDPISGHVSLFWYQQALGQGPEFLTYFQNEAQLDKSGLPSDRFFAERPEGSVSTLKIQRTQQEDSAVYLCASSKLNQGGSYNEQFFGPGTRLTVL.

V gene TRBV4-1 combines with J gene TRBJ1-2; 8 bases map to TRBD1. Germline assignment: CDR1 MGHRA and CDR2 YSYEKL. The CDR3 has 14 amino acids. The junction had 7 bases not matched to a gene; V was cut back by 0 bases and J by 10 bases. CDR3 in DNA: TGCGCCAGCAGCCAAGAAAATAGGGACAGGCTCTACACCTTC. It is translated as CASSQENRDRLYTF.

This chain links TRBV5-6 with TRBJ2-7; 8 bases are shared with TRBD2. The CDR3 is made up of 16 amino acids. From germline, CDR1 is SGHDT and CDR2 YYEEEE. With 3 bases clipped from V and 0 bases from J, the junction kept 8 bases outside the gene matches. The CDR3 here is CASSYLSGESSYEQYF. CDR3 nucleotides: TGTGCCAGCAGCTATCTTAGCGGGGAGAGCTCCTACGAGCAGTACTTC. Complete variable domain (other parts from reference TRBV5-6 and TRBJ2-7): DAGVTQSPTHLIKTRGQQVTLRCSPKSGHDTVSWYQQALGQGPQFIFQYYEEEERQRGNFPDRFSGHQFPNYSSELNVNALLLGDSALYLCASSYLSGESSYEQYFGPGTRLTVT.

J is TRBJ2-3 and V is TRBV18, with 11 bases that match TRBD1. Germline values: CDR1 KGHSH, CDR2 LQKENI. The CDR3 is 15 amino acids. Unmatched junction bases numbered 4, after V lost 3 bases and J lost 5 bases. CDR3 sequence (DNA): TGTGCCAGCTCACCCGGGACAGGGGGGCAAGATACGCAGTATTTT. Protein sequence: CASSPGTGGQDTQYF.

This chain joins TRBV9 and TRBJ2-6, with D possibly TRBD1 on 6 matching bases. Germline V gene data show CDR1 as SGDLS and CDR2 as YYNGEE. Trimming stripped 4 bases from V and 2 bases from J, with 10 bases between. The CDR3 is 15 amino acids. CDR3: CASSSRQAGANVLTF. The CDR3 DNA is TGTGCCAGCAGCTCAAGACAGGCTGGGGCCAACGTCCTGACTTTC.

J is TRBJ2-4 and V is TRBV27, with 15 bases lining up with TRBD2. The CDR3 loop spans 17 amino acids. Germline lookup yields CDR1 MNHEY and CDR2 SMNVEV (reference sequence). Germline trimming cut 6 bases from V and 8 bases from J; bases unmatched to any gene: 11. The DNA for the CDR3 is TGTGCCAGCAGGGGGACTAGCGGGAGGACCCTGCTGGACATTCAGTACTTC. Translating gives CASRGTSGRTLLDIQYF.

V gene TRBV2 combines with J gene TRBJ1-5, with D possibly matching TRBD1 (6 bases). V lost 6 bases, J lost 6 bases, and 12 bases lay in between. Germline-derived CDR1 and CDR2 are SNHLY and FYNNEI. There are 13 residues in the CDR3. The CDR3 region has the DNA TGTGCCAGCAGCCTAACAGGGACTCAGCCCCAGCATTTT. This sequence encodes CASSLTGTQPQHF.